These 21 T cell receptor beta chains share one sample of origin, sequenced in a study of T cells expressing NK-cell markers. Following a re-call of the 5' RACE reads, TCRdb has one entry per CDR3 protein and lacks DNA. Recorded here are roughly 430,000 distinct CDR3 sequences; the top ten clones represent 7.3%. Sequencing was carried out using blood T cells: a sorted CD56 or NKG2C T cell subset, CD4+ or CD8+ T cells, or bulk PBMC T cells (not recorded which). The receptors here all came from a woman aged 18 to 75 in good health.

This sequence joins TRBV25-1 and TRBJ2-4; with no DNA, the TCRdb D assignment of TRBD1 cannot be verified. The CDR3 extends over 15 amino acids. Germline loops: CDR1 MGHDK, CDR2 SYGVNS. This CDR3 reads CASSRQLVAKNIQYF.

V usage is TRBV14 and J usage is TRBJ2-2. The CDR3 is made up of 14 amino acids. Germline loops: CDR1 SGHDN, CDR2 FVKESK. This CDR3 reads CASSHSLLTGELFF.

The chain carries TRBV19 and TRBJ1-1; TCRdb outputs TRBD1, but without DNA this stays unchecked. Germline-derived CDR1 and CDR2 are LNHDA and SQIVND (reference sequence). The CDR3 is made up of 14 amino acids. The chain's CDR3 is CASSRTGLNTEAFF.

This chain connects TRBV5-4 to TRBJ2-2; the D call of TRBD2 rests on TCRdb alone, since no DNA is present to check it. The CDR3 loop spans 11 amino acids. Germline loops: CDR1 SGHNT, CDR2 YYREEE (reference sequence). CDR3: CASAGTGELFF.

J is TRBJ2-7 and V is TRBV7-9; TCRdb selects TRBD2, and the lack of DNA leaves this call unchecked. Germline lookup yields CDR1 SEHNR and CDR2 FQNEAQ (reference sequence). The CDR3 consists of 17 residues. The CDR3 sequence: CASSSRPGLAASYEQYF.

The V and J genes are TRBV20-1 and TRBJ2-5. The CDR3 extends over 14 amino acids. Germline V gene data show CDR1 as DFQATT and CDR2 as SNEGSKA (reference sequence). CDR3 sequence: CSASPTEPHETQYF.

The chain combines TRBV20-1 with TRBJ1-2; TCRdb outputs TRBD1, but without DNA this stays unchecked. Germline CDR1 reads DFQATT; CDR2 reads SNEGSKA (reference sequence). The CDR3 is made up of 16 amino acids. This CDR3 reads CSARTSGMGANYGYTF.

The V and J genes are TRBV9 and TRBJ1-2; the D call from TCRdb, TRBD1, cannot be confirmed without DNA. This CDR3 has 16 amino acids. Per germline, CDR1 SGDLS and CDR2 YYNGEE. CDR3 loop: CASSVDGTVANYGYTF.

The gene calls are TRBV7-3 and TRBJ2-1; checking the TCRdb D call of TRBD1 is not possible without DNA. The CDR3 totals 16 residues. Germline V gene data show CDR1 as SGHTA and CDR2 as FQGTGA. CDR3 in amino acids: CASSLNAPSRYNEQFF. The full variable domain, rest sourced from reference TRBV7-3 and TRBJ2-1, is GAGVSQTPSNKVTEKGKYVELRCDPISGHTALYWYRQSLGQGPEFLIYFQGTGAADDSGLPNDRFFAVRPEGSVSTLKIQRTERGDSAVYLCASSLNAPSRYNEQFFGPGTRLTVL.

The chain uses TRBV7-3 and TRBJ2-3; TCRdb's D gene call, TRBD2, goes unchecked for lack of DNA. Germline V gene data show CDR1 as SGHTA and CDR2 as FQGTGA. The CDR3 loop spans 17 amino acids. CDR3 in amino acids: CASSPKGSGVSTDTQYF.

The chain has TRBV7-3 and TRBJ2-5; TCRdb picks TRBD1, but there is no DNA to check that call. The CDR3 is made up of 14 amino acids. The germline V gene has CDR1 SGHTA and CDR2 FQGTGA. This chain's CDR3 is CASSPPGGGETQYF.

This sequence joins TRBV5-1 and TRBJ1-1. CDR1 is SGHRS and CDR2 is YFSETQ in the germline V gene. There are 14 residues in the CDR3. CDR3 protein: CASSWGGGSTEAFF.

J is TRBJ2-1 and V is TRBV6-5; TCRdb calls TRBD1, which cannot be checked without DNA. This CDR3 is built from 15 residues. CDR1 is MNHEY and CDR2 is SVGAGI in the germline V gene. CDR3 loop: CASSSPGQGKYEQFF.

CDR3 loop: CASSDTDRGPSYNEQFF. The rearrangement links TRBV19 to TRBJ2-1; TCRdb returns TRBD1, unconfirmable since there is no DNA. The CDR3 covers 17 residues. Looked up from germline, CDR1 is LNHDA and CDR2 is SQIVND (reference sequence).

The rearrangement uses TRBV6-5 and TRBJ2-1. This CDR3 spans 16 amino acids. Germline V gene data show CDR1 as MNHEY and CDR2 as SVGAGI. The CDR3 spells CASSYRAGGSYNEQFF.

CDR3 sequence reads: CASSFLAGGLTDTQYF. The chain carries TRBV27 and TRBJ2-3; TCRdb proposes TRBD2, but this gene call is untestable without DNA. The CDR3 is made up of 16 amino acids. CDR1 is MNHEY, CDR2 SMNVEV, per germline (reference sequence).

The chain couples TRBV7-2 to TRBJ2-7; checking the TCRdb D call of TRBD2 is not possible without DNA. This CDR3 is 16 amino acids long. The V gene's germline CDR1 is SGHTA and CDR2 FQGNSA. CDR3 sequence reads: CASSFYPIAGRYEQYF. The full variable domain, its missing parts supplied by reference TRBV7-2 and TRBJ2-7, is GAGVSQSPSNKVTEKGKDVELRCDPISGHTALYWYRQSLGQGLEFLIYFQGNSAPDKSGLPSDRFSAERTGGSVSTLTIQRTQQEDSAVYLCASSFYPIAGRYEQYFGPGTRLTVT.

The rearrangement links TRBV12-3 or TRBV12-4 to TRBJ2-1; TCRdb lists TRBD2, though no DNA is available to test this call. CDR3 length: 15 amino acids. CDR3 region: CASTWTSGIYNEQFF.

The chain carries TRBV14 and TRBJ2-1; TCRdb proposes TRBD2, but this gene call is untestable without DNA. Per the germline V gene, CDR1 is SGHDN and CDR2 is FVKESK. This CDR3 contains 17 residues. The CDR3 loop reads CASSQELTLAGRGEQFF.

This chain uses TRBV9 with TRBJ1-4. This CDR3 is built from 14 residues. Germline CDR1 and CDR2: SGDLS and YYNGEE. CDR3 region: CASSVWGTAEKLFF.

V and J are TRBV5-1 and TRBJ2-3. Germline V gives CDR1 SGHRS, CDR2 YFSETQ. This CDR3 comprises 13 residues. The CDR3 region is CASSVEGTDTQYF. The full variable domain, in which reference TRBV5-1 and TRBJ2-3 provide the parts outside the CDR3, is KAGVTQTPRYLIKTRGQQVTLSCSPISGHRSVSWYQQTPGQGLQFLFEYFSETQRNKGNFPGRFSGRQFSNSRSEMNVSTLELGDSALYLCASSVEGTDTQYFGPGTRLTVL.